A selection of T cell receptor beta chains follows, all from one sample in a study of regulatory T cells in long-lasting Graves disease. TCRdb analysed the multiplex PCR reads with MiXCR anew, one entry per CDR3 protein. The profile shows about 350,000 distinct CDR3 sequences, around 15% of them singletons. This sample was shared with a second study, whose subject was T cells in Graves' hyperthyroidism and ophthalmopathy.

The sequencing here drew on peripheral blood mononuclear cells (PBMCs), taken at new diagnosis, from a patient treated with antithyroid drugs. The receptors were sampled from a man aged 40-49 years with Graves disease. Both conserved end residues are part of each CDR3. The D gene is left open where the match is weak. The listing skips clone size in some rows; elsewhere it reads once, few, many or a size class.

clone size	CDR3 length	D gene	V gene	J gene	CDR3 protein	CDR3 DNA
-	12	-	TRBV30	TRBJ2-3	CAWSVTADTQYF	TGTGCCTGGAGTGTTACGGCAGATACGCAGTATTTT
many	13	-	TRBV4-3	TRBJ2-7	CASSQDRHYEQYF	TGCGCCAGCAGCCAAGATCGACACTACGAGCAGTACTTC
many	15	-	TRBV6-2/TRBV6-3	TRBJ2-1	CASSSLGAVGNEQFF	TGTGCCAGCAGTTCCCTGGGGGCAGTGGGGAATGAGCAGTTCTTC
many	13	-	TRBV7-2	TRBJ2-7	CASSLSRLSEQYF	TGTGCCAGCAGCTTAAGTAGACTTAGCGAGCAGTACTTC
-	18	TRBD1	TRBV7-3	TRBJ2-2	CASSLNRPGQGVGGELFF	TGTGCCAGCAGCTTAAATCGACCGGGACAGGGGGTCGGCGGGGAGCTGTTTTTT
many	15	TRBD1	TRBV12-3/TRBV12-4	TRBJ2-3	CASSRGQAIADTQYF	TGTGCCAGCAGCCGGGGACAGGCAATAGCAGATACGCAGTATTTT
many	15	TRBD1	TRBV2	TRBJ1-6	CASRKDRGRYSPLHF	TGTGCCAGCAGGAAGGACAGGGGAAGATATTCACCCCTCCACTTT
many	16	-	TRBV11-2	TRBJ2-3	CASSLGVSLRTDTQYF	TGTGCCAGCAGCTTGGGGGTGAGCCTTCGCACAGATACGCAGTATTTT
few	16	TRBD1	TRBV7-2	TRBJ2-2	CASRRPGQGASGELFF	TGTGCCAGCCGACGCCCAGGACAGGGGGCATCCGGGGAGCTGTTTTTT
many	13	-	TRBV11-2	TRBJ1-2	CASSLEWGNGYTF	TGTGCCAGCAGCTTAGAGTGGGGAAATGGCTACACCTTC
many	12	-	TRBV29-1	TRBJ1-1	CSVESLNTEAFF	TGCAGCGTTGAGAGTTTGAACACTGAAGCTTTCTTT
few	16	TRBD1	TRBV9	TRBJ2-4	CASSPQGGSGTGFQYF	TGTGCCAGCAGCCCACAAGGGGGCTCCGGGACAGGATTTCAGTACTTC
few	13	-	TRBV10-3	TRBJ1-5	CAISGTFNQPQHF	TGTGCCATCAGTGGGACGTTCAATCAGCCCCAGCATTTT
few	15	-	TRBV27	TRBJ1-1	CASSWGPTINTEAFF	TGTGCCAGCAGTTGGGGCCCAACTATAAACACTGAAGCTTTCTTT
-	15	TRBD1	TRBV24-1	TRBJ2-7	CATSDTQTGLHEQYF	TGTGCCACCAGTGACACCCAGACAGGGCTACACGAGCAGTACTTC
many	14	TRBD1	TRBV2	TRBJ1-2	CASTLTGAGYGYTF	TGTGCCAGCACCCTGACAGGGGCGGGCTATGGCTACACCTTC
many	14	-	TRBV20-1	TRBJ1-5	CSARAGTFNQPQHF	TGCAGTGCTAGAGCGGGAACTTTCAATCAGCCCCAGCATTTT
few	15	-	TRBV4-1	TRBJ1-1	CASSQVPGMNTEAFF	TGCGCCAGCAGCCAAGTACCAGGAATGAACACTGAAGCTTTCTTT
-	15	TRBD1	TRBV7-2	TRBJ2-7	CASSFGTADSYGQYF	TGTGCCAGCAGCTTTGGGACAGCAGACTCCTACGGGCAGTACTTC
-	16	-	TRBV20-1	TRBJ2-1	CSASTVGSDIRNEQFF	TGCAGTGCCAGCACGGTGGGCAGCGACATTCGGAATGAGCAGTTCTTC
-	15	TRBD1	TRBV5-1	TRBJ2-7	CASSLGQGAPYEQYF	TGCGCCAGCAGCTTGGGACAGGGGGCCCCCTACGAGCAGTACTTC
many	14	-	TRBV6-2/TRBV6-3	TRBJ2-5	CASSFQAGRETQYF	TGTGCCAGCAGTTTCCAGGCCGGAAGGGAGACCCAGTACTTC
-	15	-	TRBV5-1	TRBJ2-3	CASSLVPVSTDTQYF	TGCGCCAGCAGCTTGGTTCCGGTGAGCACAGATACGCAGTATTTT
-	14	-	TRBV5-1	TRBJ2-5	CASRPRQYQETQYF	TGCGCCAGCAGACCCCGACAGTATCAAGAGACCCAGTACTTC
-	14	-	TRBV6-1	TRBJ2-3	CASSEDRVTDTQYF	TGTGCCAGCAGTGAGGACAGAGTCACAGATACGCAGTATTTT
many	15	-	TRBV11-2	TRBJ1-3	CASSPRGFPGNTIYF	TGTGCCAGCAGCCCTCGCGGGTTCCCCGGAAACACCATATATTTT
many	15	-	TRBV7-2	TRBJ2-2	CASSLYRVNTGELFF	TGTGCCAGCAGCTTATACAGGGTGAACACCGGGGAGCTGTTTTTT
many	15	-	TRBV6-2/TRBV6-3	TRBJ2-1	CASSYPGPPIYEQFF	TGTGCCAGCAGTTATCCCGGTCCACCGATATATGAGCAGTTCTTC
-	20	TRBD1	TRBV9	TRBJ1-3	CASSVGFPGGTASSGNTIYF	TGTGCCAGCAGCGTAGGCTTTCCCGGTGGGACAGCTAGCTCTGGAAACACCATATATTTT
-	14	TRBD1	TRBV10-3	TRBJ2-5	CAISGDRGDETQYF	TGTGCCATCAGCGGGGACAGGGGAGATGAGACCCAGTACTTC
many	13	-	TRBV7-3	TRBJ1-1	CASSSDSNTEAFF	TGTGCCAGCAGCTCGGACTCGAACACTGAAGCTTTCTTT
many	14	-	TRBV5-1	TRBJ2-1	CASSLWSGPTEQFF	TGCGCCAGCAGCTTGTGGTCCGGGCCTACCGAGCAGTTCTTC
many	14	-	TRBV14	TRBJ2-7	CASSRWGAAYEQYF	TGTGCCAGCAGTCGATGGGGGGCGGCCTACGAGCAGTACTTC
many	15	TRBD1	TRBV18	TRBJ2-7	CASSPGQGAVYEQYF	TGTGCCAGCTCTCCCGGGCAGGGGGCGGTCTACGAGCAGTACTTC